The 5 T cell receptor beta chains in this list originate from one sample, sequenced in a study of CD8+ T cells in alopecia areata. The sequencing template was cDNA reverse transcribed from extracted RNA. Assay: immunoSEQ multiplex PCR; the TCRdb copy retains only in-frame clones and omits some. The sample records approximately 210,000 clones, 64% being singletons. The treatment is: oral pan-JAK inhibitor, 5-10 mg twice daily. The input for sequencing was CD4+ T cells sorted from blood, taken at week 4, from a patient treated with tofacitinib. Receptors were obtained from a human donor with alopecia areata.

The chain is built from TRBV29-1 and TRBJ1-6; D perhaps matches TRBD1 (6 bases). The CDR3 is made up of 12 amino acids. Germline CDR1 and CDR2: SQVTM and ANQGSEA. V lost 8 bases to trimming and J lost 5 bases, with 10 bases between them. In nucleotides, the CDR3 is TGCAGCATCCGGGACAATAATTCACCCCTCCACTTT. This gives the protein CSIRDNNSPLHF.

This clone was picked up a small number of times. The V and J genes are TRBV5-4 and TRBJ1-2; D call uncertain. Germline V gene lookup returns CDR1 SGHNT and CDR2 YYREEE (reference sequence). CDR3 length: 13 amino acids. Trimming pared 1 base from V and 4 bases from J, leaving 8 bases between. CDR3 residues: CASSLWAVYGYTF. The CDR3 bases are TGTGCCAGCAGCTTGTGGGCAGTCTATGGCTACACCTTC.

This clone was seen only a few times. V is TRBV27 and J is TRBJ1-5; 8 bases are shared with TRBD1. Looked up from germline, CDR1 is MNHEY and CDR2 is SMNVEV (reference sequence). The CDR3 spans 14 residues. Trimming removed 4 bases from V and 5 bases from J; junction bases left unmatched: 4. CDR3 region: CASSSQGVYQPQHF. Written as DNA, the CDR3 is TGTGCCAGCAGTTCACAGGGGGTTTATCAGCCCCAGCATTTT.

This clone was seen a handful of times. This chain joins TRBV29-1 and TRBJ1-1, with unresolved D. Germline V CDR1 and CDR2: SQVTM, ANQGSEA. V lost 4 bases and J lost 1, with 7 bases in between. CDR3 length equals 12 residues. As DNA, the CDR3 is TGCAGCGTTGTCCCCGGGAACACTGAAGCTTTCTTT. Translation gives CSVVPGNTEAFF.

About this clone: The junction differs from germline at one of its ends, possibly a read error. The chain uses TRBV5-1 and TRBJ2-3; the D is unclear. The CDR3 is made up of 12 amino acids. In germline, CDR1 is SGHRS, CDR2 YFSETQ. The CDR3 DNA sequence: TGTGCCAGCAGCTGGAACTTGGATACGCAGTATTTT. Protein sequence: CASSWNLDTQYF.